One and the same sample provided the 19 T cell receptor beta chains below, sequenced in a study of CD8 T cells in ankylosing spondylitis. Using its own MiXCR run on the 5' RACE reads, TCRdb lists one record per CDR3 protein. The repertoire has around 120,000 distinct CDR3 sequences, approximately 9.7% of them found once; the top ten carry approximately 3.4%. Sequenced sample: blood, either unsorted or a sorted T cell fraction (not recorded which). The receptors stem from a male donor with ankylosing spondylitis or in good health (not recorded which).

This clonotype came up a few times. The CDR3 loop is CSAIDYHSYNEQFF. CDR3 nucleotides: TGCAGTGCCATTGACTATCACTCCTACAATGAGCAGTTCTTC. This chain connects TRBV20-1 to TRBJ2-1; the D gene is possibly TRBD2 (5 bases). The V gene lost 6 bases and the J gene lost 0 bases, with 12 bases spanning the gap. Per germline, CDR1 DFQATT and CDR2 SNEGSKA (reference sequence). The CDR3 extends over 14 amino acids.

CDR3 nucleotides: TGTGCCAGCAGCTTAGCGAGGGGAGGAGAGACCCAGTACTTC. It encodes CASSLARGGETQYF. V usage is TRBV7-2 and J usage is TRBJ2-5; TRBD2 is a possible D gene (6 bases). V was trimmed by 0 bases and J by 4 bases, leaving 9 bases between them. CDR1 SGHTA and CDR2 FQGNSA come from the germline V gene. The CDR3 loop spans 14 amino acids.

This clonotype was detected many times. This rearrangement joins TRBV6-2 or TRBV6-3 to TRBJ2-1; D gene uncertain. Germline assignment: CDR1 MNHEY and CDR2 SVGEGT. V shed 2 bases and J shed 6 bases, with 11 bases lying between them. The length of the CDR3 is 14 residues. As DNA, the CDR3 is TGTGCCAGCAGTTACGCTCCAGGTCGCAATGAGCAGTTCTTC. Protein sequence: CASSYAPGRNEQFF.

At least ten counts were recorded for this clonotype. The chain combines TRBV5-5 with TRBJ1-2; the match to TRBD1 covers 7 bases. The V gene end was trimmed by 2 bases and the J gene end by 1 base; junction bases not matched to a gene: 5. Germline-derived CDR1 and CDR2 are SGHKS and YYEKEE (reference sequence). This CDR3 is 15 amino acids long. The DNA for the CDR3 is TGTGCCAGCAGCTTCGGACAGGCGATTAACTATGGCTACACCTTC. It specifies CASSFGQAINYGYTF.

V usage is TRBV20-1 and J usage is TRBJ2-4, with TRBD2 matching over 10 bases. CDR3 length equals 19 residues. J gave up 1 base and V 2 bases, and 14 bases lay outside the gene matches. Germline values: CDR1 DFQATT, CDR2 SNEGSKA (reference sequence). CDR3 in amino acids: CSARKTSGIIYDAKNIQYF. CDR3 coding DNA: TGCAGTGCTAGAAAAACTAGCGGGATCATTTATGACGCCAAAAACATTCAGTACTTC.

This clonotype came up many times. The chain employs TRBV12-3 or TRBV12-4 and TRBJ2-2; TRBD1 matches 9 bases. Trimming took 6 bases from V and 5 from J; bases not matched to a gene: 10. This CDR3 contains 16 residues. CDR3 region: CASSRGTGYRTGELFF. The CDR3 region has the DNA TGTGCCAGCAGCCGAGGGACAGGGTATCGGACCGGGGAGCTGTTTTTT.

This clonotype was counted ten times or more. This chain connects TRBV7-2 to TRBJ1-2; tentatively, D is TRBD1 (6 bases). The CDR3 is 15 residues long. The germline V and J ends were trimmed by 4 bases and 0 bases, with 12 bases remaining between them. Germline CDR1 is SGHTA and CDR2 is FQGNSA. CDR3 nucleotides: TGTGCCAGCAGCTCCCCAGGGGCGGCTAACTATGGCTACACCTTC. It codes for CASSSPGAANYGYTF.

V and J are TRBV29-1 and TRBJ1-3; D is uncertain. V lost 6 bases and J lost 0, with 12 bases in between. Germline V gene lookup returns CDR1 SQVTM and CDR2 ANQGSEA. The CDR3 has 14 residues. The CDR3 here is CSVIKGFSGNTIYF. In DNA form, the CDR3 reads TGCAGCGTAATAAAGGGATTCTCTGGAAACACCATATATTTT.

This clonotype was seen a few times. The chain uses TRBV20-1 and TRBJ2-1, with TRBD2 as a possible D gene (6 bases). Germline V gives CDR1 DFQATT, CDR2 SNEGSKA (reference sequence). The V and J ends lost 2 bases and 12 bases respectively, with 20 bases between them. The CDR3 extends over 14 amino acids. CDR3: CSARLAYRMLLQFF. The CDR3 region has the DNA TGCAGTGCTAGACTAGCGTACCGGATGCTTTTGCAGTTCTTC.

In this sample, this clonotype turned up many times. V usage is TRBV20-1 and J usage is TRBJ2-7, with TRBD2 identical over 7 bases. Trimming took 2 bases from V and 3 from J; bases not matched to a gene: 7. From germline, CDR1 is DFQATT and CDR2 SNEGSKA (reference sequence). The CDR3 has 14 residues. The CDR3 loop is CSARLREGRYEQYF. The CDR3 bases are TGCAGTGCTAGACTGAGGGAGGGCCGCTACGAGCAGTACTTC.

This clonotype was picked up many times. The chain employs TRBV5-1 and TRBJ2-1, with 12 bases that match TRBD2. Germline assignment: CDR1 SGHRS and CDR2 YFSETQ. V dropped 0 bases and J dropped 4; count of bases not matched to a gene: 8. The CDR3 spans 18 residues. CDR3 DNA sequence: TGCGCCAGCAGCTTGGCCGGACTAGCGGGACCCAGATACAATGAGCAGTTCTTC. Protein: CASSLAGLAGPRYNEQFF.

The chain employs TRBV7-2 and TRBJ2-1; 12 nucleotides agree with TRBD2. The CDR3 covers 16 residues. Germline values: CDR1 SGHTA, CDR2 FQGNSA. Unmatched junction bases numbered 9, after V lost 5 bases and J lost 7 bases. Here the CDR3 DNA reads TGTGCCAGCAGCCCCTACACTAGCGGGAGGACAAATGAGCAGTTCTTC. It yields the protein CASSPYTSGRTNEQFF.

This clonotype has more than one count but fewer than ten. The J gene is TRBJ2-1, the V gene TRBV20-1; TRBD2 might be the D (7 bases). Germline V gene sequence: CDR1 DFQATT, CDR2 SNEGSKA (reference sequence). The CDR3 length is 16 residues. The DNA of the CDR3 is TGCAGAGTAGGGGGGAGGGCCCGTGATAAGTTCGATGAGCAGTTCTTC. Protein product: CRVGGRARDKFDEQFF.

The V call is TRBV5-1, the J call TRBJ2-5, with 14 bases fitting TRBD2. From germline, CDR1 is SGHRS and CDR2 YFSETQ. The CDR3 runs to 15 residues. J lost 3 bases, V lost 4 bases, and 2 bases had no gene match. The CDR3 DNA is TGCGCCAGCAGCCCGGGACTAGCGGGAGAAGAGACCCAGTACTTC. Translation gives CASSPGLAGEETQYF.

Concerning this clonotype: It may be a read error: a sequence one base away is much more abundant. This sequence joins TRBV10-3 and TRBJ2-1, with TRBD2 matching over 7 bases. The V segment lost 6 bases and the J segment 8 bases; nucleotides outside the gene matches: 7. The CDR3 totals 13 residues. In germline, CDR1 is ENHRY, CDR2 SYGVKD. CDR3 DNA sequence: TGTGCCATCAGGCGGGAGAGTATCTATGAGCAGTTCTTC. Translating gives CAIRRESIYEQFF.

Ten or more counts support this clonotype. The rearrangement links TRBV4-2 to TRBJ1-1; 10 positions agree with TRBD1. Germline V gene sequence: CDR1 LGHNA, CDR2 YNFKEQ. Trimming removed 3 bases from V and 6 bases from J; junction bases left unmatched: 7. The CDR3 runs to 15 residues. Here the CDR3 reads CASSQATGGMPEAFF. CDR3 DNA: TGTGCCAGCAGCCAGGCGACAGGGGGCATGCCTGAAGCTTTCTTT.

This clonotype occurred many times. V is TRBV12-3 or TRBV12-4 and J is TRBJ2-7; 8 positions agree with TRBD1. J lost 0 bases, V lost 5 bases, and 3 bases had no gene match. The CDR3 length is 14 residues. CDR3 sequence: CASSPDRVSYEQYF. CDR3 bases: TGTGCCAGCAGTCCGGACAGGGTCTCCTACGAGCAGTACTTC.

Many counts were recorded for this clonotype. The CDR3 here is CSARGPTYGYTF. The CDR3 DNA sequence: TGCAGTGCTAGGGGACCGACCTATGGCTACACCTTC. The chain combines TRBV20-1 with TRBJ1-2, with D perhaps matching TRBD1 (5 bases). Germline V gene lookup returns CDR1 DFQATT and CDR2 SNEGSKA (reference sequence). The CDR3 loop spans 12 amino acids. V lost 3 bases, J lost 4 bases, and 9 bases lay in between.

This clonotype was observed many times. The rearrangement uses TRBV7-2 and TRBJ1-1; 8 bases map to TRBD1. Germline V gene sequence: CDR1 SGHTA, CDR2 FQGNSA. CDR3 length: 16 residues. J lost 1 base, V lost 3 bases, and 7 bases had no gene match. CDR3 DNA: TGTGCCAGCAGCTTCTCGAGGACAGGGTCGAACACTGAAGCTTTCTTT. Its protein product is CASSFSRTGSNTEAFF.